The clone carrying this T cell receptor (beta chain) has ten or more counts. Its antigen is not known. UMIs were added to TCR cDNA along with a universal primer site when it was made by 5'RACE template switching. TCRdb processed the 5' RACE reads anew with MiXCR; each CDR3 protein has one entry. This sample has hundreds of thousands of distinct CDR3 sequences, with around an eighth found just once. The CDR3 is made up of 17 amino acids. The V and J ends lost 1 base and 4 bases respectively, with 23 bases between them. Germline V gene lookup returns CDR1 DFQATT and CDR2 SNEGSKA (reference sequence). The data were obtained in a study of T cells after yellow fever vaccination. In the study overall: SMART-Seq v4 Ultra Low Input prepared libraries from low-cell fractions.

General study findings and limits: The presence of abundant clonotypes contaminating from the bulk population was possible in FACS-sorted repertoires. Booster samples showed a return of most primary-vaccination clones (around 96% CD4, approximately 88% CD8).

The sequencing here drew on PBMCs, taken on the day of the yellow fever booster vaccination. The receptor comes from a man aged 25 to 45 who received the YFV17D yellow fever vaccine. The gene calls are TRBV20-1 and TRBJ2-7; D perhaps matches TRBD1 (7 bases). CDR3 DNA sequence: TGCAGTGCTAGAGGGAGGGGGCAGACCACCAAGAATTACGAGCAGTACTTC. Its protein is CSARGRGQTTKNYEQYF.